The 26 T cell receptor beta chains in this list originate from one sample, sequenced in a study of Tregs in tolerant kidney transplant recipients. Data came from immunoSEQ multiplex PCR; TCRdb stores just in-frame clones and leaves some out. In total, the table holds over 14,000 clones. Related graft donors supplied nonmyeloablative bone marrow transplants, and mixed chimerism was transient. Sequenced here: CD4+ T cells from blood (PBMCs), sampled 12 months after the transplant. Every receptor here comes from a human patient who received a combined kidney and bone marrow transplant. Part of the T cell pool may stem from the graft donor.

A word on this clone: The CDR3 extends 3 residues past the end of the read, so its final part is completed from the germline J gene. This chain connects TRBV18 to TRBJ2-1; 13 bases line up with TRBD2. Germline lookup yields CDR1 KGHSH and CDR2 LQKENI. This CDR3 region has 17 residues. The J segment lost 9 bases and the V segment lost 5 bases, leaving 13 bases of the junction unmatched. CDR3 amino acids: CASSSQPLAGGPGEQFF. CDR3 DNA (partial): TGTGCCAGCTCATCTCAGCCACTAGCGGGAGGGCCGGGTGAG. The full variable domain, with the rest looked up from reference TRBV18 and TRBJ2-1, is NAGVMQNPRHLVRRRGQEARLRCSPMKGHSHVYWYRQLPEEGLKFMVYLQKENIIDESGMPKERFSAEFPKEGPSILRIQQVVRGDSAAYFCASSSQPLAGGPGEQFFGPGTRLTVL.

A remark on this clone: The read terminates 3 residues before the CDR3 end, so the remaining end is supplied by the germline J gene. The J gene is TRBJ1-3, the V gene TRBV19; 8 positions match TRBD1. CDR1 and CDR2 (germline): LNHDA, SQIVND (reference sequence). J lost 0 bases, V lost 5 bases, and 6 bases had no gene match. CDR3 length equals 16 residues. The sequenced CDR3 bases are TGTGCCAGTAGTTCTGGGGGGACAGGCTCTGGAAACACC. Its translation: CASSSGGTGSGNT. The complete CDR3 reads CASSSGGTGSGNTIYF.

Note on this clone: Coverage ceases 3 residues before the CDR3 finishes, and the germline J gene fills in the end. This chain connects TRBV5-1 to TRBJ2-2, with 8 bases identical to TRBD1. Per germline, CDR1 SGHRS and CDR2 YFSETQ. The CDR3 runs 15 residues. Trimming took 3 bases from V and 3 from J; bases not matched to a gene: 4. The sequenced CDR3 bases are TGCGCCAGCAGCTGGACAGGGACGGACACCGGGGAG. This codes for CASSWTGTDTGE. The entire CDR3 protein is CASSWTGTDTGELFF. The complete variable domain, with remaining parts taken from reference TRBV5-1 and TRBJ2-2, reads KAGVTQTPRYLIKTRGQQVTLSCSPISGHRSVSWYQQTPGQGLQFLFEYFSETQRNKGNFPGRFSGRQFSNSRSEMNVSTLELGDSALYLCASSWTGTDTGELFFGEGSRLTVL.

Details on this clone: Read coverage stops 3 residues before the CDR3 terminus; the germline J gene supplies the remainder. The chain uses TRBV19 and TRBJ1-2; 11 bases line up with TRBD1. The CDR3 sequence is 15 residues long. Germline CDR1 LNHDA, CDR2 SQIVND (reference sequence). Unmatched junction bases numbered 3, after V lost 6 bases and J lost 0 bases. This chain's CDR3 is CASRDRGQANYGYTF. The DNA read from the CDR3 is TGTGCCAGTAGGGACAGGGGGCAAGCTAACTATGGC. Full variable domain (rest looked up from reference TRBV19 and TRBJ1-2): DGGITQSPKYLFRKEGQNVTLSCEQNLNHDAMYWYRQDPGQGLRLIYYSQIVNDFQKGDIAEGYSVSREKKESFPLTVTSAQKNPTAFYLCASRDRGQANYGYTFGSGTRLTVV.

As regards this clone: The read halts 3 residues ahead of the CDR3 end, with the missing end drawn from the germline J gene. This sequence joins TRBV4-2 and TRBJ2-3, with D perhaps matching TRBD1 (5 bases). Trimming took off 0 bases at V and 5 bases at J, with 6 bases between the two ends. This CDR3 is 13 amino acids long. From germline, CDR1 is LGHNA and CDR2 YNFKEQ. CDR3: CASSQDRGDTQYF. The sequenced part of the CDR3 DNA is TGTGCCAGCAGCCAAGATAGGGGAGATACG.

As for this clone: The read comes to an end 3 residues before the CDR3 does, leaving the germline J gene to fill in the end. This chain uses TRBV20-1 with TRBJ1-2; weak D call: TRBD1 (5 bases). CDR3 length: 12 residues. The germline CDR1 and CDR2 sequences are DFQATT and SNEGSKA (reference sequence). Trimming removed 3 bases at V and 2 bases at J, with 7 bases between. The CDR3 here is CSASGGNYGYTF. Incomplete CDR3 DNA: TGCAGTGCTAGCGGGGGAAACTATGGC.

Details on this clone: The read ends 3 residues before the CDR3 terminus; that terminus is restored from the germline J gene. The rearrangement joins TRBV9 to TRBJ1-2; D is possibly TRBD1 (6 bases). V lost 4 bases and J 4 bases, leaving 17 bases between the germline ends. Germline-derived CDR1 and CDR2 are SGDLS and YYNGEE. This CDR3 region has 15 residues. The chain's CDR3 is CASSFGGQGGYGYTF. The CDR3 DNA, read in part, is TGTGCCAGCAGCTTCGGCGGCCAAGGGGGCTATGGC.

The sequenced part of the CDR3 DNA is TGTGCCACCCTCCGGGACAGGGATGAAAAA. Its protein product is CATLRDRDEK. The entire CDR3 protein is CATLRDRDEKLFF. The rearrangement links TRBV19 to TRBJ1-4; 9 bases map to TRBD1. The CDR3 is cut off 3 residues early in the read; its end comes from the germline J gene. With V trimmed by 10 bases and J by 6 bases, 6 bases remained unmatched. In germline, CDR1 is LNHDA, CDR2 SQIVND (reference sequence). This CDR3 is 13 amino acids long.

For this clone: The observed sequence ends 3 residues before the CDR3 terminus, with the missing tail filled in from the germline J gene. V and J are TRBV5-1 and TRBJ2-2; maybe TRBD1 (5 bases). CDR3 length: 15 amino acids. Trimming stripped 0 bases from V and 2 bases from J, with 8 bases between. The germline V gene has CDR1 SGHRS and CDR2 YFSETQ. CDR3 DNA (partial): TGCGCCAGCAGCTTGGGACAGACTAACACCGGGGAG. Translation: CASSLGQTNTGE. The full-length CDR3 reads as CASSLGQTNTGELFF.

To note about this clone: Sequencing ends 3 residues short of the CDR3 end; the germline J gene provides the rest. This chain joins TRBV18 and TRBJ2-7; TRBD1 is a possible D gene (7 bases). The CDR3 is made up of 15 amino acids. Per germline, CDR1 KGHSH and CDR2 LQKENI. V lost 2 bases to trimming and J lost 3 bases, with 14 bases between them. The CDR3 is CASSPFGGGSYEQYF. The sequenced part of the CDR3 DNA is TGTGCCAGCTCACCATTTGGAGGGGGCAGCTACGAG.

Remarks on this clone: The CDR3 end falls 3 residues outside the read, so it is completed with the germline J gene. The chain combines TRBV20-1 with TRBJ2-1; D not resolved. This CDR3 is 15 amino acids long. The V end was cut by 0 bases, the J end by 4 bases, with 13 bases between. Per germline, CDR1 DFQATT and CDR2 SNEGSKA (reference sequence). The part of the CDR3 DNA that was read is TGCAGTGCTAGAGATCCTTACCTATCTTACAATGAG. Translating it yields CSARDPYLSYNE. The whole CDR3 region reads CSARDPYLSYNEQFF.

A note on this clone: The read stops 3 residues short of the end of the CDR3; the missing end is completed from the germline J gene. V gene TRBV28 combines with J gene TRBJ2-7, with D tentatively TRBD1 (6 bases). V was shortened by 4 bases and J by 5 bases, with 24 bases between the two germline ends. The CDR3 contains 17 residues. The V gene's germline CDR1 is MDHEN and CDR2 SYDVKM. The covered CDR3 bases are TGTGCCAGCAGTTCTTTAAGCCTGACAGGCCGAGGCAACGAG. Residues: CASSSLSLTGRGNE. Given in full, the CDR3 is CASSSLSLTGRGNEQYF.

With regard to this clone: The read ends 3 residues early relative to the CDR3; the germline J gene fills the gap. V and J are TRBV5-6 and TRBJ2-5; 11 bases agree with TRBD2. With V trimmed by 3 bases and J by 4 bases, 2 bases remained unmatched. This CDR3 spans 14 amino acids. CDR1 and CDR2 (germline): SGHDT, YYEEEE. The DNA read from the CDR3 is TGTGCCAGCAGCTCCGGACTAGCGGGAGAGACC. Translation: CASSSGLAGET. The complete CDR3 sequence is CASSSGLAGETQYF.

This clone registers medium-sized by frequency. The read ends 3 residues shy of where the CDR3 ends; the end is completed using the germline J gene. The chain has TRBV19 and TRBJ1-2, with D perhaps matching TRBD1 (5 bases). The CDR3 is made up of 13 amino acids. Trimming removed 5 bases from V and 3 bases from J, with 10 bases in between. Germline values: CDR1 LNHDA, CDR2 SQIVND (reference sequence). The chain's CDR3 is CASSDSTDYGYTF. CDR3 DNA, as far as it was read: TGTGCCAGTAGTGACAGTACCGACTATGGC.

With regard to this clone: The DNA ends 3 residues before the CDR3 does, and the rest of the CDR3 is filled in from the germline J gene. The V and J genes are TRBV6-1 and TRBJ2-1; TRBD2 matches at 9 bases. From germline, CDR1 is MNHNS and CDR2 SASEGT. Trimming removed 0 bases from V and 2 bases from J; junction bases left unmatched: 5. The CDR3 sequence is 17 residues long. The sequenced CDR3 bases are TGTGCCAGCAGTGAAGCGGCGGGAGGGCCTCCCTACAATGAG. Encoded protein: CASSEAAGGPPYNE. The whole CDR3 reads CASSEAAGGPPYNEQFF.

As to this clone: The read halts 3 residues ahead of the CDR3 end, with the missing end drawn from the germline J gene. J is TRBJ1-1 and V is TRBV7-6; perhaps TRBD1 as D (5 bases). Germline CDR1 is SGHVS and CDR2 is FNYEAQ. The V gene lost 0 bases and the J gene lost 2 bases, with 16 bases spanning the gap. The CDR3 is made up of 17 amino acids. The CDR3 DNA, read in part, is TGTGCCAGCAGCTTAGCGCCTATGGGGCTCCTAAACACTGAA. Residues: CASSLAPMGLLNTE. The CDR3 reads in full as CASSLAPMGLLNTEAFF.

About this clone: The sequenced fragment ends 3 residues before the CDR3 boundary, so the rest is inferred from the germline J gene. The J gene is TRBJ2-5, the V gene TRBV20-1; tentatively, D is TRBD2 (6 bases). With 1 base removed from V and 4 bases from J, the gap between germline ends came to 13 bases. The CDR3 extends over 14 amino acids. Looked up from germline, CDR1 is DFQATT and CDR2 is SNEGSKA (reference sequence). CDR3 DNA (partial): TGCAGTGCTAGAGTTAGGAGGGCCTCAGAGACC. Encoded protein: CSARVRRASET. The CDR3 reads in full as CSARVRRASETQYF.

A remark on this clone: The read ends 3 residues shy of where the CDR3 ends; the end is completed using the germline J gene. The chain employs TRBV11-2 and TRBJ2-2, with 9 bases fitting TRBD2. Germline V gene data show CDR1 as SGHAT and CDR2 as FQNNGV. Unmatched junction bases numbered 4, after V lost 2 bases and J lost 6 bases. This CDR3 region has 15 residues. The DNA read from the CDR3 is TGTGCCAGCAGCTTACCAGCGGGAGGTGCCGGGGAG. This encodes CASSLPAGGAGE. The whole CDR3 sequence reads CASSLPAGGAGELFF.

Turning to this clone: The read halts 3 residues ahead of the CDR3 end, with the missing end drawn from the germline J gene. The gene calls are TRBV19 and TRBJ2-5, with D possibly being TRBD1 or TRBD2 (6 bases each). The CDR3 covers 15 residues. V was shortened by 3 bases and J by 5 bases, with 16 bases between the two germline ends. CDR1 LNHDA and CDR2 SQIVND come from the germline V gene (reference sequence). The CDR3 sequence: CASSIPGQGRETQYF. CDR3 DNA, as far as it was read: TGTGCCAGTAGTATCCCAGGGCAGGGGAGGGAGACC.

Concerning this clone itself: Coverage ceases 3 residues before the CDR3 finishes, and the germline J gene fills in the end. The chain links TRBV7-3 to TRBJ1-2; 9 bases are a match to TRBD1. The CDR3 sequence is 13 residues long. In germline, CDR1 is SGHTA, CDR2 FQGTGA. Here the CDR3 reads CASNTGGARGYTF. Partial CDR3 DNA: TGTGCCAGCAATACAGGGGGCGCACGGGGC.

A remark on this clone: The CDR3 extends 3 residues past the end of the read, so its final part is completed from the germline J gene. The rearrangement links TRBV5-3 to TRBJ1-2; D is unclear. TRBV5-3 carries the ORF label, with uncertain function. The CDR3 is 13 amino acids. Trimming cost V 1 base and J 4 bases, with 8 bases left between them. CDR3 DNA, as far as it was read: TGTGCCAGAAGCTTGTTACATATCTATGGC. Its translation: CARSLLHIYG. The full CDR3 sequence reads CARSLLHIYGYTF.

Worth noting for this clone: From the germline J gene comes the end of the CDR3, since the read stops 3 residues before it. This chain joins TRBV5-4 and TRBJ2-7; 10 bases are shared with TRBD1. This CDR3 region has 15 residues. Germline lookup yields CDR1 SGHNT and CDR2 YYREEE (reference sequence). V lost 5 bases and J lost 0; bases outside the gene matches: 5. The CDR3 bases that were read are TGTGCCAGCAGTGCAGGACAGGGGGTCTCCTACGAG. Amino acids: CASSAGQGVSYE. The complete CDR3 reads CASSAGQGVSYEQYF.

Details on this clone: The read stops 3 residues short of the end of the CDR3; the missing end is completed from the germline J gene. The chain couples TRBV11-3 to TRBJ2-1; TRBD1 agrees at 7 bases. CDR1 SGHNT and CDR2 YENEEA come from the germline V gene. The CDR3 consists of 14 residues. After removal of 5 bases from V and 6 bases from J, the junction contained 7 bases not matched to a gene. The chain's CDR3 is CASSVSRDSNEQFF. The DNA read from the CDR3 is TGTGCCAGCAGCGTCTCCCGGGACAGCAATGAG.

Comments on this clone: Coverage ceases 3 residues before the CDR3 finishes, and the germline J gene fills in the end. The chain uses TRBV4-1 and TRBJ2-1, with 9 bases matching TRBD2. J gave up 8 bases and V 5 bases, and 10 bases lay outside the gene matches. CDR1 MGHRA and CDR2 YSYEKL come from the germline V gene. This CDR3 comprises 15 residues. Here the CDR3 reads CASSSRASGTDEQFF. The covered CDR3 bases are TGCGCCAGCAGCTCTCGGGCTAGCGGGACCGATGAG.

A note on this clone: The read ends 3 residues before the CDR3 terminus; that terminus is restored from the germline J gene. The J gene is TRBJ2-1, the V gene TRBV20-1; 9 nucleotides agree with TRBD2. V was clipped by 8 bases and J by 8 bases; unmatched bases: 16. This CDR3 contains 15 residues. The germline V gene has CDR1 DFQATT and CDR2 SNEGSKA (reference sequence). The sequenced CDR3 bases are TGCAGTTCAAACCTGGGGACTAGCTCCGTGTATGAG. This encodes CSSNLGTSSVYE. The whole CDR3 reads CSSNLGTSSVYEQFF.

About this clone: The read gets to within 3 residues of the CDR3 end, and the germline J gene fills in the rest. This rearrangement joins TRBV30 to TRBJ1-2, with 7 bases lining up with TRBD1. CDR3 length equals 15 residues. Trimming at V came to 2 bases and at J to 6 bases, leaving 12 bases not matched to a gene. Germline CDR1 and CDR2: GTSNPN and SVGIG (reference sequence). This CDR3 is CAWSLATGSRHGYTF. The CDR3 bases that were read are TGTGCCTGGAGTCTCGCGACAGGGTCTCGTCATGGC.